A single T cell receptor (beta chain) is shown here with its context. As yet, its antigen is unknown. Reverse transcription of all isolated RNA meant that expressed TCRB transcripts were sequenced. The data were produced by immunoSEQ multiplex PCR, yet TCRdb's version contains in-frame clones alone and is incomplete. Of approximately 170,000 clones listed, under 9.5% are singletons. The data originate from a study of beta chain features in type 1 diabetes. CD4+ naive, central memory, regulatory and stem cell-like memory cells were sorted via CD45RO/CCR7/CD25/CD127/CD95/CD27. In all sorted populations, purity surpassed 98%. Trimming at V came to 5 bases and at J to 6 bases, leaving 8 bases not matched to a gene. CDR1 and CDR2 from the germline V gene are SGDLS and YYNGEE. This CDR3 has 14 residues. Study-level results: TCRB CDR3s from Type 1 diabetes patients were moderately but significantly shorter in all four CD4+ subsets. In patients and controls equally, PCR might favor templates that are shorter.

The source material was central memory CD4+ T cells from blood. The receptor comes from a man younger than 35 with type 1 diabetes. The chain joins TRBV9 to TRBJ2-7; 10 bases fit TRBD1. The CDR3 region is CASSSGTGEREQYF. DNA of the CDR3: TGTGCCAGCAGTTCAGGGACAGGGGAGCGCGAGCAGTACTTC.